This TCR beta chain stems from a study of blood T cell repertoires in COVID-19. Original methodology: Amplification of reference gene primers was used by the study to estimate nucleated cell counts. Generated by immunoSEQ multiplex PCR, the TCRdb table keeps only in-frame clones and is missing some. Clone size and V and J calls were adopted from that table, with D and trimming inferred from the DNA. The sample consists of about 110,000 clones, approximately 80% of them appearing once. The CDR3 covers 13 residues. Germline V gives CDR1 SEHNR, CDR2 FQNEAQ (reference sequence). The ends lost 4 bases at V and 8 bases at J; junction bases unmatched: 6.

The genes are TRBV7-9 and TRBJ1-2; 8 bases agree with TRBD1. The clonotype was recovered from a woman between 55 and 75 years old with acute or convalescent COVID-19. Sample: peripheral blood. Here the CDR3 DNA reads TGTGCCAGCAGCTCGACAGGGGTAAGAGGCTACACCTTC. Amino acid sequence: CASSSTGVRGYTF.